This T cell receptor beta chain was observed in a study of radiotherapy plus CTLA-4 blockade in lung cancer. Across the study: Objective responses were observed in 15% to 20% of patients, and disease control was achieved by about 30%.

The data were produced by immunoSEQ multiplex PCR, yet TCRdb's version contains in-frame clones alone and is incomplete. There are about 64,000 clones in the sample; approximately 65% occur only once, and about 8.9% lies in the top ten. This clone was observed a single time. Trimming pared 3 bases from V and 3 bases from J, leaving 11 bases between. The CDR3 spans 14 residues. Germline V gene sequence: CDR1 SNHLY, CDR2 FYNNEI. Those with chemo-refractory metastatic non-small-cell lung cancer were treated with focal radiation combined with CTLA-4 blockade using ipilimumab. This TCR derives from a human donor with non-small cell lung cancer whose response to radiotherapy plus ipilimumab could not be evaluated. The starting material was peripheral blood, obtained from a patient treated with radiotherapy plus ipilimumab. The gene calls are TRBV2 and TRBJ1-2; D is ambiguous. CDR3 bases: TGTGCCAGCAGTGAGGGAGGGAAGGACTATGGCTACACCTTC. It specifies CASSEGGKDYGYTF.